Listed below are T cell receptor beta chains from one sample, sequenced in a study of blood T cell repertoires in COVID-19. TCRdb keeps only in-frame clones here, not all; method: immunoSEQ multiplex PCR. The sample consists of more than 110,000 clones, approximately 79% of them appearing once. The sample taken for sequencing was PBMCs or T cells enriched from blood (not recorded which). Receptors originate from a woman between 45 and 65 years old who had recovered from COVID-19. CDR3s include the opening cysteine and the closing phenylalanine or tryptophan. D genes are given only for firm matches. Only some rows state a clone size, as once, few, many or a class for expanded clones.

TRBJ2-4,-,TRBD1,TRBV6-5,TGTGCCAGCAGTAGGACAGGGGAAAACATTCAGTACTTC,CASSRTGENIQYF
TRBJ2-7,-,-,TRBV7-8,TGTGCCAGCAGCCCTTTTGCGGGAAGCTCCTACGAGCAGTACTTC,CASSPFAGSSYEQYF
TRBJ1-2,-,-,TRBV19,TGTGCCAGTAGTATTTTCCCTCTTAGAGATGGCTACACCTTC,CASSIFPLRDGYTF
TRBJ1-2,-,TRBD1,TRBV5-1,TGCGCCAGCAGCTTCCAGGGGGTAGACTATGGCTACACCTTC,CASSFQGVDYGYTF
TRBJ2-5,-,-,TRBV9,TGTGCCAGCAGCGTAGCGGGCAGGGCCCTGAGTACGGAGACCCAGTACTTC,CASSVAGRALSTETQYF
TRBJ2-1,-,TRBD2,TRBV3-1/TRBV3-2,TGTGCCAGCAGCTGGACTAGCGGCGACAATGAGCAGTTCTTC,CASSWTSGDNEQFF
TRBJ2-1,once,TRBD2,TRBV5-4,TGTGCCAGCAGCCCGGGACTAGCGGGAGGGCCGAATGAGCAGTTCTTC,CASSPGLAGGPNEQFF
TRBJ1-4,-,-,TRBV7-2,TGTGCCAGCAGCCCCCGTCGGGCAACTAATGAAAAACTGTTTTTT,CASSPRRATNEKLFF
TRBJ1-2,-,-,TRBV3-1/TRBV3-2,TGTGCCAGCAGCCAAGCGCGGGGGCCCTATGGCTACACCTTC,CASSQARGPYGYTF
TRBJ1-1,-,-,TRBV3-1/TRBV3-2,TGTGCCAGCAGCCAAGGAGGCACCAACACTGAAGCTTTCTTT,CASSQGGTNTEAFF
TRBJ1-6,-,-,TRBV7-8,TGTGCCAGCAGCTCCGATGGGGGAGGCAATTCACCCCTCCACTTT,CASSSDGGGNSPLHF
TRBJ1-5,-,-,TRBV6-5,TGTGCCAGCACATCACAGGAATGGAATCAGCCCCAGCATTTT,CASTSQEWNQPQHF
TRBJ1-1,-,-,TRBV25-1,TGTGCCAGCATATTGAACACTGAAGCTTTCTTT,CASILNTEAFF
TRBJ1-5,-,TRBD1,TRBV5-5,TGTGCCAGCAGCGGAGGGACAGCCGATTATAGCAATCAGCCCCAGCATTTT,CASSGGTADYSNQPQHF
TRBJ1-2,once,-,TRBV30,TGTGCCTGGACGCGACAGACCTATGGCTACACCTTC,CAWTRQTYGYTF
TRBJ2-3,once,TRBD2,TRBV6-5,TGTGCCAGCAGCCGCGGACTAGCGGGAGTAGATACGCAGTATTTT,CASSRGLAGVDTQYF
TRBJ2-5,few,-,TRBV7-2,TGTGCCAGCAGCCCAAAGCGAGAGACCCAGTACTTC,CASSPKRETQYF
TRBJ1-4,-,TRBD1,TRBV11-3,TGTGCCAGCAGCCCTGGGACAGAAGAAAAACTGTTTTTT,CASSPGTEEKLFF
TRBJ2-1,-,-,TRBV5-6,TGTGCCAGCAGCTTTCCGACAGGTATCAATGAGCAGTTCTTC,CASSFPTGINEQFF
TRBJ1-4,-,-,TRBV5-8,TGTGCCAGCAGCCACAGGGAAAGGGAAAAACTGTTTTTT,CASSHREREKLFF
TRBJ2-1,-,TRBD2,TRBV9,TGTGCCAGCAGCGAACTAGCGGGGGGCGTGAATGAGCAGTTCTTC,CASSELAGGVNEQFF
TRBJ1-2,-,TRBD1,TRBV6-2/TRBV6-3,TGTGCCAGCAGTTACGTCCGACAGGGAGGAGGCTACACCTTC,CASSYVRQGGGYTF
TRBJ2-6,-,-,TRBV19,TGTGCCAGCCTCGACACGCGTTCTGGGGCCAACGTCCTGACTTTC,CASLDTRSGANVLTF
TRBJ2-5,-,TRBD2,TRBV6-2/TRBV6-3,TGTGCCAGCAGTAAAGCGGGAGGGCAAGAGACCCAGTACTTC,CASSKAGGQETQYF
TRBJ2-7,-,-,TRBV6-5,TGTGCCAGCAGTTACCCTACTATCTACGAGCAGTACTTC,CASSYPTIYEQYF
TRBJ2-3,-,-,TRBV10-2,TGCGCCAGCAGTGAGCCGGCCGGAGGAGCAGATACGCAGTATTTT,CASSEPAGGADTQYF
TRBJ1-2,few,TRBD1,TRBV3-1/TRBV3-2,TGTGCCAGCAGCCAAGTAAGCATGGACAGGGGGCCTGGGACCTTC,CASSQVSMDRGPGTF
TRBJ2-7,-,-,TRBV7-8,TGTGCCAGCAGCTTAAAGCGGGTCCAAGCCTACGAGCAGTACTTC,CASSLKRVQAYEQYF
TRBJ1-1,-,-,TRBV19,TGTGCCAGTAGGATAGAACTGAGGGCTTTCTTT,CASRIELRAFF
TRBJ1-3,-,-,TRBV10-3,TGTGCCGCGGGGCCCCCAGGCTCTGGAAACACCATATATTTT,CAAGPPGSGNTIYF
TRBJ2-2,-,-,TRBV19,TGTGCCAGTAGTATCGGGGGAACCTACACCGGGGAGCTGTTTTTT,CASSIGGTYTGELFF
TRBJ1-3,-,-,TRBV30,TGTGCCTGGAATAGACAAGATGCCTCTGGAAACACCATATATTTT,CAWNRQDASGNTIYF
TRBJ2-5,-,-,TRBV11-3,TGTGCCAGCAGCTTAGGGACCCCGTGGGGAGCTGGAGAAGAGACCCAGTACTTC,CASSLGTPWGAGEETQYF
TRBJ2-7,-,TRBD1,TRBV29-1,TGCAGCGTACCGGGACAGGGGGCGAGGGAGCAGTACTTC,CSVPGQGAREQYF
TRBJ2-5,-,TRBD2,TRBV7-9,TGTGCCAGCACCCAGTCCCAGCGGGGGCGCTTAAAGTACTTC,CASTQSQRGRLKYF
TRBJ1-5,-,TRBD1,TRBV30,TGTGCCTGGGGGGGGACAGGGAGACGTCAGCCCCAGCATTTT,CAWGGTGRRQPQHF
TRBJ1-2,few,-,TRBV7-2,TGTGCCAGCAGCCCGACCACTTTATCAGGGCGGCACTATGGCTACACCTTC,CASSPTTLSGRHYGYTF
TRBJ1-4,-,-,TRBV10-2,TGCGCCAGCTCAGGACAGACAACTAATGAAAAACTGTTTTTT,CASSGQTTNEKLFF
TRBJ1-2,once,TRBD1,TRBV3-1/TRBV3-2,TGTGCCAGCAGCCTCGGGACAGCCCGAGCGTATGGCTACACCTTC,CASSLGTARAYGYTF
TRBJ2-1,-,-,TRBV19,TGTGCCAGTAGTACCCTTAAACCGTCAAGGGGCGATGAGCAGTTCTTC,CASSTLKPSRGDEQFF
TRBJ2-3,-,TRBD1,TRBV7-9,TGTGCCAGCAGCTTAGGAGGGGGCGGAACAGATACGCAGTATTTT,CASSLGGGGTDTQYF
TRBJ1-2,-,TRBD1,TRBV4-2,TGTGCCAGCAGCCACCCGGGGACAGATTCACGCTATGGCTACACCTTC,CASSHPGTDSRYGYTF
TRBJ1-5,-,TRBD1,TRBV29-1,TGCAGCGTTGGTACAGGGGTCTCTAGTCAGCCCCAGCATTTT,CSVGTGVSSQPQHF
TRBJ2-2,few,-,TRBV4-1,TGCGCCAGCAGCCAGACGACACCCGAGGAGCTGTTTTTT,CASSQTTPEELFF
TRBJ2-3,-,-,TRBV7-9,TGTGCCAGCAGCTTAGGTGGAGGTGGCACAGATACGCAGTATTTT,CASSLGGGGTDTQYF
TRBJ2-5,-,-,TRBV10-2,TGCGCCAGCAGGGACTCCAGGGGTTCCGAGACCCAGTACTTC,CASRDSRGSETQYF
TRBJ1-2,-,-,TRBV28,TGTGCCAGCAGCCCTGGACTTTTTTCCGGGGGCTACACCTTC,CASSPGLFSGGYTF
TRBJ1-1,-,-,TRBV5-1,TGCGCCAGCAGCTCGAATCTTAGGACGGACAGCAACACTGAAGCTTTCTTT,CASSSNLRTDSNTEAFF
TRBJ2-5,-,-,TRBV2,TGTGCCAGCAAGGACTACGAAGAGACCCAGTACTTC,CASKDYEETQYF
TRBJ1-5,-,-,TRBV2,TGTGCCAGCAGTCCAACAGGGAGCTATCAGCCCCAGCATTTT,CASSPTGSYQPQHF
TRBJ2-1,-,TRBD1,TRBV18,TGTGCCAGCTCTGATAGGGACAGGCGTAACAATGAGCAGTTCTTC,CASSDRDRRNNEQFF
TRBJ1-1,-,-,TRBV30,TGTGCCTGGGGACCCCGGGGGGGGAACACTGAAGCTTTCTTT,CAWGPRGGNTEAFF
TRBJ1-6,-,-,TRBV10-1,TGCGCCAGCAGTGCAGGGGCGAATTCACCCCTCCACTTT,CASSAGANSPLHF